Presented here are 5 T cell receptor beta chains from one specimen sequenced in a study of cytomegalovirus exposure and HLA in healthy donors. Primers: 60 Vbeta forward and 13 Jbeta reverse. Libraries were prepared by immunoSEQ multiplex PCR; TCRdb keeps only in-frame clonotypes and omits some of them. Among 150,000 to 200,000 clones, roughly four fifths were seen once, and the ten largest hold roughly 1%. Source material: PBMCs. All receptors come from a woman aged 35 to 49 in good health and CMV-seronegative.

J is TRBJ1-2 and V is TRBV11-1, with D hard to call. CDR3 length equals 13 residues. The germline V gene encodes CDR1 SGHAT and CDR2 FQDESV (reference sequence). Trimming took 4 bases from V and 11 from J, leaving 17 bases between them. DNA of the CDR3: TGTGCCAGCAGCTCCCCCATCCGGAGAGGTTACACCTTC. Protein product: CASSSPIRRGYTF.

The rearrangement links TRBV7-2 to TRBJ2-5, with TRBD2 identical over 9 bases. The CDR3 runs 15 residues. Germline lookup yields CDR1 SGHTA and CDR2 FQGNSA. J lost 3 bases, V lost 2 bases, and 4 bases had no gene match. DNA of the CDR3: TGTGCCAGCAGCTTAAGCGGGAGGAGGGAAGAGACCCAGTACTTC. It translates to CASSLSGRREETQYF.

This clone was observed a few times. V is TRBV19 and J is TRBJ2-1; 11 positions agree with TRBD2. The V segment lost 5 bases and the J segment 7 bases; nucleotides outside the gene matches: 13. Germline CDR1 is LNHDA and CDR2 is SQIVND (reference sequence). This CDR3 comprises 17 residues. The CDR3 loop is CASSPLLAGGPGNEQFF. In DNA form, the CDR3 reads TGTGCCAGTAGTCCCCTCTTAGCGGGAGGGCCGGGGAATGAGCAGTTCTTC.

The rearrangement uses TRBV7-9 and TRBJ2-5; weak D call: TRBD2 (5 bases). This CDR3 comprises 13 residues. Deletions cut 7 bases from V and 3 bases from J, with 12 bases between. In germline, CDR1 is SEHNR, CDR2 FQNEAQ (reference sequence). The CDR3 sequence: CASNQYGEETQYF. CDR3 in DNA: TGTGCCAGCAACCAGTACGGGGAAGAGACCCAGTACTTC. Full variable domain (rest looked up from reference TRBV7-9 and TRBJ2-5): DTGVSQNPRHKITKRGQNVTFRCDPISEHNRLYWYRQTLGQGPEFLTYFQNEAQLEKSRLLSDRFSAERPKGSFSTLEIQRTEQGDSAMYLCASNQYGEETQYFGPGTRLLVL.

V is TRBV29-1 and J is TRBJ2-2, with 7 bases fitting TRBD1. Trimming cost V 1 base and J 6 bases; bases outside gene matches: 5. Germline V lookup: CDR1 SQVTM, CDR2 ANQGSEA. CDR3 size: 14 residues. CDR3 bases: TGCAGCGTTGAAGCCGGGACAGAATCCGGGGAGCTGTTTTTT. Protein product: CSVEAGTESGELFF.